Listed below are T cell receptor beta chains from one sample, sequenced in a study of PD-1 blockade in mismatch repair-deficient tumors. Libraries were prepared by immunoSEQ multiplex PCR; TCRdb keeps only in-frame clonotypes and omits some of them. The data contain 12,000 to 15,000 clones, 84% of them singletons. The input for sequencing was PBMCs, taken 14 weeks after starting pembrolizumab. The receptor set was obtained from an adult with mismatch repair-deficient cancer. The CDR3 runs from the conserved cysteine through the conserved F or W. The D gene is left open where the match is weak. Clone size, where shown, is once, few, many, or a class for clones that have expanded.

>-|-|TRBJ2-1|TRBV21-1
TGTGCCAGCAGCTACCGACTAGCGGGAAATTACAATGAGCAGTTCTTC
CASSYRLAGNYNEQFF
>-|-|TRBJ1-1|TRBV6-1
TGTGCCAGCAGTGAACCGGGTCAGAACACTGAAGCTTTCTTT
CASSEPGQNTEAFF
>TRBD2|-|TRBJ2-1|TRBV15
TGTGCCACCAGCAGAGATTTGACTAGCGGTTACAATGAGCAGTTCTTC
CATSRDLTSGYNEQFF
>TRBD2|-|TRBJ2-2|TRBV5-1
TGCGCCAGCAGCTTGGATGCGGGAGTAGGTGGGGAGCTGTTTTTT
CASSLDAGVGGELFF
>TRBD2|-|TRBJ2-1|TRBV7-9
TGTGCCAGCAGCTTTTCGGGACTAGCGGGAAATGAGCAGTTCTTC
CASSFSGLAGNEQFF
>-|-|TRBJ1-1|TRBV29-1
TGCAGCGTTGCCTGGGGAGCTAGCACTGAAGCTTTCTTT
CSVAWGASTEAFF
>TRBD2|few|TRBJ2-7|TRBV28
TGTGCCAGCAGTCGGACTAGCGGGACGGGAGAGCAGTACTTC
CASSRTSGTGEQYF
>-|-|TRBJ2-7|TRBV10-3
TGTGCCATCCGGGAGCCAACCACCTACGAGCAGTACTTC
CAIREPTTYEQYF
>-|-|TRBJ2-3|TRBV5-6
TGTGCCAGCAGCTTGTACTACACAGATACGCAGTATTTT
CASSLYYTDTQYF
>-|-|TRBJ1-3|TRBV2
TGTGCCAGCAGTGAACAGGGAGGAGGAAACACCATATATTTT
CASSEQGGGNTIYF
>-|-|TRBJ1-1|TRBV27
TGTGCCAGCAGTCCGCTGGACAGCCCATGGAACACTGAAGCTTTCTTT
CASSPLDSPWNTEAFF
>-|-|TRBJ1-1|TRBV29-1
TGCAGCGTTGAAGATCGCGGGAAGGAATATTACACTGAAGCTTTCTTT
CSVEDRGKEYYTEAFF
>-|-|TRBJ2-5|TRBV2
TGTGCCAGCCGCACGGGGTGGGAGACCCAGTACTTC
CASRTGWETQYF
>-|-|TRBJ2-3|TRBV27
TGTGCCAGCAGTTACCACAGCTACGCTAGCACAGATACGCAGTATTTT
CASSYHSYASTDTQYF
>-|-|TRBJ2-3|TRBV6-4
TGTGCCAGCAGCCCGGGGAACACAGATACGCAGTATTTT
CASSPGNTDTQYF
>-|-|TRBJ1-5|TRBV27
TGTGCCAGCAGTTTAAAAGAGAATCAGCCCCAGCATTTT
CASSLKENQPQHF
>-|-|TRBJ2-7|TRBV5-6
TGTGCCAGCAGCTGGAGCAGGGACGAGCAGTACTTC
CASSWSRDEQYF